Included here is one T cell receptor (beta chain) sequence, with context. The data are from a study of blood T cell repertoires in COVID-19. In the study overall: Italy, Spain and the United States were the sources of the convalescent and acute COVID-19 samples.

Only in-frame clones appear in the TCRdb table, and some are missing; sequencing was by immunoSEQ multiplex PCR. Of around 72,000 clones listed, 88% are singletons. V lost 1 base, J lost 0 bases, and 16 bases lay in between. CDR3 length equals 17 residues. The sequence was collected from an older woman with acute or convalescent COVID-19. Sequenced material: peripheral blood. This chain joins TRBV5-3 and TRBJ1-1; D may be TRBD1 (5 bases). TRBV5-3 is treated as an ORF (open reading frame) with a function not yet certain. CDR3 sequence reads: CARSLLVQATLNTEAFF. CDR3 bases: TGTGCCAGAAGCTTGCTTGTACAGGCAACCCTGAACACTGAAGCTTTCTTT.